The 15 T cell receptor beta chains reported below all come from one sample, sequenced in a study of beta chain features in type 1 diabetes. All of the isolated RNA was reverse transcribed, so expressed TCRB transcripts were sequenced. Sequencing was performed with immunoSEQ multiplex PCR; in TCRdb, only in-frame clones are kept and a portion is missing. The profile shows more than 130,000 clones, about 7% of them singletons. The specimen was central memory CD4+ T cells from blood. These receptors were taken from a woman between 25 and 40 years old in good health.

This clone showed up just a few times. The chain uses TRBV13 and TRBJ2-3; 9 nucleotides agree with TRBD2. The ends lost 0 bases at V and 8 bases at J; junction bases unmatched: 6. This CDR3 is built from 15 residues. Germline V lookup: CDR1 PRHDT, CDR2 FYEKMQ (reference sequence). The DNA for the CDR3 is TGTGCCAGCAGCTTAGGTGGGACTAGCTCCGGTACGCAGTATTTT. Encoded protein: CASSLGGTSSGTQYF.

This clone was seen repeatedly, ten times or more. The genes are TRBV5-4 and TRBJ2-6; D may be TRBD1 (5 bases). This CDR3 region has 15 residues. In germline, CDR1 is SGHNT, CDR2 YYREEE (reference sequence). V shed 0 bases and J shed 3 bases, with 7 bases lying between them. The chain's CDR3 is CASSLGQFGANVLTF. The CDR3 bases are TGTGCCAGCAGCTTGGGACAGTTTGGGGCCAACGTCCTGACTTTC.

The genes are TRBV5-1 and TRBJ1-2; D unresolved. Trimming stripped 0 bases from V and 5 bases from J, with 8 bases between. Germline V gene sequence: CDR1 SGHRS, CDR2 YFSETQ. This CDR3 has 13 amino acids. CDR3 nucleotides: TGCGCCAGCAGCTTGGGAGGGTCGTATGGCTACACCTTC. This encodes CASSLGGSYGYTF. Full variable domain (missing parts from reference TRBV5-1 and TRBJ1-2): KAGVTQTPRYLIKTRGQQVTLSCSPISGHRSVSWYQQTPGQGLQFLFEYFSETQRNKGNFPGRFSGRQFSNSRSEMNVSTLELGDSALYLCASSLGGSYGYTFGSGTRLTVV.

This clone was detected a few times. This rearrangement joins TRBV4-2 to TRBJ2-7; 8 nucleotides agree with TRBD2. Germline CDR1 is LGHNA and CDR2 is YNFKEQ. J lost 5 bases, V lost 1 base, and 10 bases had no gene match. The CDR3 runs 16 residues. The chain's CDR3 is CASSQGPLGRENEQYF. As DNA, the CDR3 is TGTGCCAGCAGCCAAGGTCCCCTCGGGAGGGAAAACGAGCAGTACTTC.

V is TRBV5-5 and J is TRBJ2-2, with TRBD2 as a possible D gene (5 bases). Trimming stripped 0 bases from V and 3 bases from J, with 12 bases between. Germline CDR1 and CDR2: SGHKS and YYEKEE (reference sequence). The CDR3 extends over 16 amino acids. The CDR3 sequence: CASSLGLMRDTGELFF. The CDR3 nucleotides read TGTGCCAGCAGCTTGGGCCTCATGAGGGACACCGGGGAGCTGTTTTTT.

This clone was detected only a few times. This chain connects TRBV15 to TRBJ1-1, with D possibly TRBD1 on 5 matching bases. Deletions cut 0 bases from V and 11 bases from J, with 13 bases between. CDR1 and CDR2 from the germline V gene are LNHNV and YYDKDF (reference sequence). The CDR3 contains 13 residues. This CDR3 is CATSRDGRDSAFF. The CDR3 DNA is TGTGCCACCAGCAGAGATGGTCGGGACTCGGCTTTCTTT.

This clone was observed a handful of times. The chain has TRBV28 and TRBJ2-7, with 8 bases lining up with TRBD2. Germline V CDR1 and CDR2: MDHEN, SYDVKM. Losses at the gene ends were 4 bases for V and 9 bases for J; bases not matched to a gene: 14. This CDR3 has 15 residues. CDR3 DNA sequence: TGTGCCAGCAGTTCGAGAGCGGGAGAGGGCTTTAGGCAGTACTTC. Translated: CASSSRAGEGFRQYF.

The rearrangement links TRBV7-8 to TRBJ2-3, with D tentatively TRBD2 (5 bases). V dropped 4 bases and J dropped 9 bases, with 11 bases sitting between them. The CDR3 has 12 amino acids. CDR1 and CDR2 from the germline V gene are SGHVS and FQNEAQ. The CDR3, as DNA: TGTGCCAGCAGCTCCAGGACTGCCACGCAGTATTTT. The encoded protein is CASSSRTATQYF.

The chain has TRBV29-1 and TRBJ2-3; 13 positions agree with TRBD2. Trimming cost V 7 bases and J 1 base; bases outside gene matches: 5. This CDR3 spans 15 amino acids. Germline CDR1 is SQVTM and CDR2 is ANQGSEA. The CDR3 loop reads CSASGLAGRTDTQYF. Written as DNA, the CDR3 is TGCAGCGCCTCGGGACTAGCGGGACGCACAGATACGCAGTATTTT.

This clone was seen more than once but under ten times. V and J are TRBV4-2 and TRBJ2-3; D might be TRBD1 (6 bases). This CDR3 is 16 amino acids long. V dropped 1 base and J dropped 1 base, with 12 bases sitting between them. Germline values: CDR1 LGHNA, CDR2 YNFKEQ. The CDR3 DNA follows: TGTGCCAGCAGCCAAGGCATAGGGGGTGGCACAGATACGCAGTATTTT. This gives the protein CASSQGIGGGTDTQYF.

This clone has a handful of counts. The genes are TRBV27 and TRBJ2-7; 10 bases are shared with TRBD2. The CDR3 is 15 residues long. The germline V gene encodes CDR1 MNHEY and CDR2 SMNVEV (reference sequence). The junction had 3 bases not matched to a gene; V was cut back by 3 bases and J by 1 base. The CDR3 sequence is CASSLKAGGSYEQYF. The DNA for the CDR3 is TGTGCCAGCAGTTTGAAAGCGGGAGGGTCCTACGAGCAGTACTTC.

This clone was observed a few times. The chain joins TRBV6-5 to TRBJ2-7; 9 bases match TRBD1. Germline V gene sequence: CDR1 MNHEY, CDR2 SVGAGI. This CDR3 has 16 residues. V was pared by 2 bases and J by 2 bases, with 7 bases of the junction left unmatched. CDR3 residues: CASSYPPGQGPYEQYF. The CDR3 nucleotides are TGTGCCAGCAGTTACCCCCCGGGACAGGGCCCCTACGAGCAGTACTTC.

This sequence joins TRBV28 and TRBJ1-1; D is possibly TRBD1 (6 bases). CDR3 size: 13 residues. The ends were cut back, 6 bases at V and 5 bases at J, with 13 bases in the middle. Germline V gene lookup returns CDR1 MDHEN and CDR2 SYDVKM. The CDR3 DNA is TGTGCCAGCAGGAACAGGGATGGTACTGAAGCTTTCTTT. Residues: CASRNRDGTEAFF.

This clone was counted at least ten times. The V and J genes are TRBV18 and TRBJ2-1; 11 bases fit TRBD2. The CDR3 spans 17 residues. V lost 0 bases to trimming and J lost 4 bases; unmatched junction nucleotides: 5. Germline V CDR1 and CDR2: KGHSH, LQKENI. The CDR3 DNA sequence: TGTGCCAGCTCACCACCTACTAGCGGGAGAAAATACAATGAGCAGTTCTTC. It is translated as CASSPPTSGRKYNEQFF.

This clone was picked up a small number of times. The chain has TRBV18 and TRBJ2-2; 10 bases agree with TRBD1. The CDR3 is 16 residues long. The germline V gene has CDR1 KGHSH and CDR2 LQKENI. V was pared by 2 bases and J by 5 bases, with 5 bases of the junction left unmatched. As DNA, the CDR3 is TGTGCCAGCTCACCAAATTGGGACAGGGGAACCGGGGAGCTGTTTTTT. This translates into CASSPNWDRGTGELFF.